These T cell receptor beta chains were read from a single sample in a study of blood T cell repertoires in COVID-19. TCRdb's table, derived via immunoSEQ multiplex PCR, lists solely in-frame clones and lacks some. The repertoire holds about 280,000 clones, with 85% as singletons. Specimen: PBMCs or T cells enriched from blood (not recorded which). These receptors all come from a woman aged 50 to 65 who had recovered from COVID-19. The CDR3 runs from the conserved cysteine through the conserved F or W. D genes are given only for firm matches. Where a row states a size, it is once, few, many or the class of an expanded clone; other rows omit it.

D,J,size,V,DNA,CDR3
TRBD1,TRBJ1-1,once,TRBV2,TGTGCCAGCAGAAAGGACAGGGCGGGAACTGAAGCTTTCTTT,CASRKDRAGTEAFF
NA,TRBJ2-1,NA,TRBV7-8,TGTGCCAGCAGCTTATCCGGAGACCCCTCCTACAATGAGCAGTTCTTC,CASSLSGDPSYNEQFF
TRBD1,TRBJ2-3,NA,TRBV6-1,TGTGCCAGCAGTGATCCAGGGGGCGCGTCAGATACGCAGTATTTT,CASSDPGGASDTQYF
TRBD1,TRBJ2-7,NA,TRBV7-9,TGTGCCAGCAGCTTATCAGGGGGCGAGTACGAGCAGTACTTC,CASSLSGGEYEQYF
NA,TRBJ1-3,NA,TRBV10-1,TGCGCCAGCAGTGAGTCCGGAGACTCTGGAAACACCATATATTTT,CASSESGDSGNTIYF
NA,TRBJ2-1,NA,TRBV7-9,TGTGCCAGCAGCCCCAGTGGGGCGGATAAGAACAATGAGCAGTTCTTC,CASSPSGADKNNEQFF
TRBD1,TRBJ2-1,once,TRBV11-3,TGTGCCAGCAGCTTAGAGGGGACAGGGTTCAATGAGCAGTTCTTC,CASSLEGTGFNEQFF
TRBD1,TRBJ1-2,once,TRBV3-1/TRBV3-2,TGTGCCAGCAGCCAAGAGACAGGGGGCTCAAATGGCTACACCTTC,CASSQETGGSNGYTF
TRBD1,TRBJ1-1,NA,TRBV4-3,TGCGCCAGCAGCCACCGACAGGGGGCGTTCACTGAAGCTTTCTTT,CASSHRQGAFTEAFF
TRBD1,TRBJ2-1,NA,TRBV18,TGTGCCAGCTCACAATCGGACAGGGCATACAATGAGCAGTTCTTC,CASSQSDRAYNEQFF
NA,TRBJ1-2,few,TRBV5-8,TGTGCCAGCATCCCCCTTTTAAACTATGGCTACACCTTC,CASIPLLNYGYTF
NA,TRBJ2-1,NA,TRBV6-5,TGTGCCAGCAGACTAGGACGGAACAATGAGCAGTTCTTC,CASRLGRNNEQFF
NA,TRBJ1-4,few,TRBV4-1,TGCGCCAGCAGCCAAGTTGGACAGCTTAATGAAAAACTGTTTTTT,CASSQVGQLNEKLFF
NA,TRBJ1-5,NA,TRBV19,TGTGCCAGTAGTATAGATCGGACGGGGAGCAATCAGCCCCAGCATTTT,CASSIDRTGSNQPQHF